This record covers a single TCR beta chain. What it binds is unknown. This record comes from a study of cytomegalovirus exposure and HLA in healthy donors. General study points: It was confirmed in vitro that a few of the CMV-associated chains were specific for CMV antigens. Rarity characterized most TCR sequences, yet some public TCRs appeared in many donors. The study labeled fewer than 200 TCR beta chains cytomegalovirus-associated. According to a subsequent analysis, TCR clusters identified in the first cohort showed a tendency to co-occur across the approximately 120 validation repertoires.

Germline V gene sequence: CDR1 MNHEY, CDR2 SMNVEV (reference sequence). V was shortened by 5 bases and J by 1 base, with 11 bases between the two germline ends. This CDR3 comprises 14 residues. Profiled with immunoSEQ multiplex PCR; TCRdb holds only in-frame clones, not every one. This sample carries roughly 56,000 clones, 75% to 95% of them seen once, and the ten largest clones take over 2%. The source is a woman in her 30s in good health and CMV-seronegative. The specimen was PBMCs. This chain connects TRBV27 to TRBJ2-5, with D possibly being TRBD2 (5 bases). CDR3 in amino acids: CASSITRAQETQYF. CDR3 DNA: TGTGCCAGCAGTATTACTAGGGCCCAAGAGACCCAGTACTTC.